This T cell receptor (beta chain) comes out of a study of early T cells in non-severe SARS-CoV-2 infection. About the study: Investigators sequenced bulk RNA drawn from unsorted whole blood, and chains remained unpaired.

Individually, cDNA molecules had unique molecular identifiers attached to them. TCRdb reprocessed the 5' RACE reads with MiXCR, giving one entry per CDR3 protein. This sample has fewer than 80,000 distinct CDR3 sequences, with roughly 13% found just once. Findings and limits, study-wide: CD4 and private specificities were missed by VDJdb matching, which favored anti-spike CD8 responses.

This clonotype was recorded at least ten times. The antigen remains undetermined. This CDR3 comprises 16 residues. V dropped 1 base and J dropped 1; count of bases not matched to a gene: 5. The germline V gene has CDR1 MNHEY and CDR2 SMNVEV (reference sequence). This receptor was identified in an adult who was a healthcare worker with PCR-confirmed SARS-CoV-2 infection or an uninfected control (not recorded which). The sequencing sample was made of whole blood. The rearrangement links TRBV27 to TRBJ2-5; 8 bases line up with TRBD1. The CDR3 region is CASSLLAGGLQETQYF. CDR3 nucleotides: TGTGCCAGCAGTTTATTGGCAGGGGGCCTCCAAGAGACCCAGTACTTC.